A selection of T cell receptor beta chains follows, all from one sample in a study of neurological immune-mediated disorders. TCRdb re-called the 5' RACE reads with MiXCR, one entry per CDR3 protein. This table has around 71,000 distinct CDR3 sequences, around 15% appearing once. The sample comprised PBMCs. The receptors were sampled from a female donor with HTLV-1-associated myelopathy (HAM/TSP). Both conserved end residues are part of each CDR3. A D gene is named only where the DNA matches it firmly. Not all rows give a size; the values are once, few, many and, for expanded clones, a class.

J gene: TRBJ1-6; D gene: -; V gene: TRBV28; clone size: many; CDR3 protein: CASGGLGASYNSPLHF; CDR3 DNA: TGTGCCAGCGGGGGACTTGGGGCCTCCTATAATTCACCCCTCCACTTT
J gene: TRBJ2-7; D gene: -; V gene: TRBV5-1; clone size: many; CDR3 protein: CASSLEGPLTGYEQYF; CDR3 DNA: TGCGCCAGCAGCTTGGAAGGGCCATTGACGGGGTACGAGCAGTACTTC
J gene: TRBJ1-5; D gene: -; V gene: TRBV10-3; clone size: many; CDR3 protein: CAISSGASNQPQHF; CDR3 DNA: TGTGCCATCAGTTCAGGGGCTAGCAATCAGCCCCAGCATTTT
J gene: TRBJ2-1; D gene: TRBD2; V gene: TRBV5-1; clone size: few; CDR3 protein: CASSKLLAGAGNEQFF; CDR3 DNA: TGCGCCAGCAGCAAACTACTAGCGGGGGCCGGCAATGAGCAGTTCTTC
J gene: TRBJ2-3; D gene: -; V gene: TRBV5-6; clone size: many; CDR3 protein: CASSLQRLDTQYF; CDR3 DNA: TGTGCCAGCAGCTTACAAAGGCTGGATACGCAGTATTTT
J gene: TRBJ2-2; D gene: -; V gene: TRBV5-1; clone size: -; CDR3 protein: CASRRVRNTGELFF; CDR3 DNA: TGCGCCAGCAGGAGGGTCCGGAACACCGGGGAGCTGTTTTTT
J gene: TRBJ1-5; D gene: -; V gene: TRBV7-8; clone size: -; CDR3 protein: CASTTNSPTGNQPQHF; CDR3 DNA: TGTGCCAGCACCACCAACTCCCCGACAGGCAATCAGCCCCAGCATTTT
J gene: TRBJ2-1; D gene: TRBD2; V gene: TRBV10-3; clone size: many; CDR3 protein: CAISPGGSSYNEQFF; CDR3 DNA: TGTGCCATCAGCCCCGGGGGGAGCTCCTACAATGAGCAGTTCTTC
J gene: TRBJ2-4; D gene: -; V gene: TRBV2; clone size: many; CDR3 protein: CASRGQDGGLAKNIQYF; CDR3 DNA: TGTGCCAGCAGGGGGCAGGATGGGGGACTAGCCAAAAACATTCAGTACTTC
J gene: TRBJ2-1; D gene: -; V gene: TRBV5-1; clone size: -; CDR3 protein: CASSLSGDYLQNEQFF; CDR3 DNA: TGCGCCAGCAGCTTGTCAGGGGACTACCTCCAGAATGAGCAGTTCTTC
J gene: TRBJ1-2; D gene: TRBD1; V gene: TRBV7-8; clone size: many; CDR3 protein: CASSLARDREQWGYTF; CDR3 DNA: TGTGCCAGCAGCTTAGCGAGAGACAGGGAACAGTGGGGCTACACCTTC
J gene: TRBJ1-6; D gene: -; V gene: TRBV6-5; clone size: many; CDR3 protein: CASRRRGSPLHF; CDR3 DNA: TGTGCCAGCAGGAGAAGGGGATCACCCCTCCACTTT
J gene: TRBJ2-7; D gene: -; V gene: TRBV20-1; clone size: many; CDR3 protein: CSVWTVSYEQYF; CDR3 DNA: TGCAGTGTTTGGACAGTCTCCTACGAGCAGTACTTC
J gene: TRBJ2-2; D gene: -; V gene: TRBV5-6; clone size: many; CDR3 protein: CASSLTSLNTGELFF; CDR3 DNA: TGTGCCAGCAGCTTAACTTCGTTAAACACCGGGGAGCTGTTTTTT
J gene: TRBJ2-7; D gene: -; V gene: TRBV28; clone size: many; CDR3 protein: CASRRRGNEQYF; CDR3 DNA: TGTGCCAGCAGACGACGCGGGAACGAGCAGTACTTC
J gene: TRBJ2-5; D gene: -; V gene: TRBV4-1; clone size: many; CDR3 protein: CASSRGIQETQYF; CDR3 DNA: TGCGCCAGCAGCCGCGGGATCCAAGAGACCCAGTACTTC
J gene: TRBJ2-1; D gene: -; V gene: TRBV7-2; clone size: many; CDR3 protein: CASSLMAGNYNEQFF; CDR3 DNA: TGTGCCAGCAGCTTAATGGCGGGAAACTACAATGAGCAGTTCTTC
J gene: TRBJ1-1; D gene: -; V gene: TRBV29-1; clone size: -; CDR3 protein: CSVGRRVLDTEAFF; CDR3 DNA: TGCAGCGTTGGGCGAAGGGTTCTTGACACTGAAGCTTTCTTT
J gene: TRBJ1-2; D gene: TRBD1; V gene: TRBV15; clone size: many; CDR3 protein: CATSRGFPGQGDYGYTF; CDR3 DNA: TGTGCCACCAGCAGAGGATTCCCAGGACAGGGTGACTATGGCTACACCTTC
J gene: TRBJ2-7; D gene: TRBD1; V gene: TRBV6-4; clone size: many; CDR3 protein: CAAHIRTGLYEQYF; CDR3 DNA: TGTGCCGCCCACATTCGGACAGGGCTCTACGAGCAGTACTTC
J gene: TRBJ1-4; D gene: TRBD1; V gene: TRBV5-1; clone size: many; CDR3 protein: CASSSGQYEKLFF; CDR3 DNA: TGCGCCAGCAGCTCGGGACAGTATGAAAAACTGTTTTTT
J gene: TRBJ2-4; D gene: -; V gene: TRBV28; clone size: many; CDR3 protein: CASSLPATWDAKNIQYF; CDR3 DNA: TGTGCCAGCAGTTTACCGGCGACGTGGGACGCCAAAAACATTCAGTACTTC
J gene: TRBJ1-1; D gene: TRBD1; V gene: TRBV5-1; clone size: many; CDR3 protein: CASRPGTGFTEAFF; CDR3 DNA: TGCGCCAGCCGTCCCGGGACAGGGTTTACTGAAGCTTTCTTT
J gene: TRBJ2-2; D gene: -; V gene: TRBV5-1; clone size: once; CDR3 protein: CASSFKGGTGELFF; CDR3 DNA: TGCGCCAGCAGCTTTAAGGGCGGCACCGGGGAGCTGTTTTTT
J gene: TRBJ2-5; D gene: -; V gene: TRBV7-2; clone size: -; CDR3 protein: CASSFYICSARDLAGRETQYF; CDR3 DNA: -
J gene: TRBJ2-7; D gene: TRBD1; V gene: TRBV7-9; clone size: many; CDR3 protein: CASSYPGTGEQYF; CDR3 DNA: TGTGCCAGCAGCTATCCCGGGACAGGGGAGCAGTACTTC
J gene: TRBJ2-1; D gene: TRBD2; V gene: TRBV18; clone size: few; CDR3 protein: CASSGTSGGQSSYNEQFF; CDR3 DNA: TGTGCCAGCTCAGGGACTAGCGGGGGCCAGAGCTCCTACAATGAGCAGTTCTTC
J gene: TRBJ2-2; D gene: TRBD2; V gene: TRBV6-4; clone size: -; CDR3 protein: CASSRLAGDTGELFF; CDR3 DNA: TGTGCCAGCAGTAGACTAGCGGGAGACACCGGGGAGCTGTTTTTT
J gene: TRBJ2-2; D gene: -; V gene: TRBV12-3/TRBV12-4; clone size: -; CDR3 protein: CASSLVRRQFTGELFF; CDR3 DNA: TGTGCCAGCAGTTTAGTGAGGCGACAGTTCACCGGGGAGCTGTTTTTT
J gene: TRBJ2-2; D gene: TRBD2; V gene: TRBV5-1; clone size: many; CDR3 protein: CASTPLAGGTGELFF; CDR3 DNA: TGCGCCAGCACTCCTCTAGCGGGGGGTACCGGGGAGCTGTTTTTT
J gene: TRBJ2-2; D gene: TRBD1; V gene: TRBV9; clone size: many; CDR3 protein: CASSVSLPRGQGTGELFF; CDR3 DNA: TGTGCCAGCAGCGTAAGCCTCCCCCGCGGACAGGGAACCGGGGAGCTGTTTTTT
J gene: TRBJ2-1; D gene: -; V gene: TRBV24-1; clone size: many; CDR3 protein: CATGSPGSNEQFF; CDR3 DNA: TGTGCCACCGGTAGTCCAGGGTCGAATGAGCAGTTCTTC
J gene: TRBJ1-3; D gene: -; V gene: TRBV28; clone size: many; CDR3 protein: CASRLGGLGGNTIYF; CDR3 DNA: TGTGCCAGCAGGCTGGGGGGTTTGGGCGGAAACACCATATATTTT
J gene: TRBJ2-4; D gene: -; V gene: TRBV28; clone size: few; CDR3 protein: CASSPGRGIQYF; CDR3 DNA: TGTGCCAGCAGTCCAGGGAGAGGCATTCAGTACTTC
J gene: TRBJ1-1; D gene: TRBD1; V gene: TRBV11-2; clone size: many; CDR3 protein: CASSLNVQTTGRGTEAFF; CDR3 DNA: TGTGCCAGCAGCTTAAACGTCCAAACGACAGGGCGAGGCACTGAAGCTTTCTTT
J gene: TRBJ2-2; D gene: -; V gene: TRBV7-9; clone size: few; CDR3 protein: CALPPDRKTGELFF; CDR3 DNA: TGTGCCCTACCGCCGGACAGAAAGACCGGGGAGCTGTTTTTT
J gene: TRBJ2-5; D gene: TRBD1; V gene: TRBV20-1; clone size: few; CDR3 protein: CSALNGQGRSETQYF; CDR3 DNA: TGCAGTGCCCTCAACGGACAGGGGAGATCAGAGACCCAGTACTTC
J gene: TRBJ2-1; D gene: TRBD2; V gene: TRBV15; clone size: many; CDR3 protein: CATSGLAGPYNEQFF; CDR3 DNA: TGTGCCACCAGCGGCTTAGCGGGGCCCTACAATGAGCAGTTCTTC
J gene: TRBJ2-3; D gene: -; V gene: TRBV5-1; clone size: many; CDR3 protein: CASRQGPTDTQYF; CDR3 DNA: TGCGCCAGCAGACAGGGTCCAACAGATACGCAGTATTTT
J gene: TRBJ2-7; D gene: TRBD1; V gene: TRBV30; clone size: few; CDR3 protein: CAWSPDRVGEQYF; CDR3 DNA: TGTGCCTGGAGTCCGGACAGGGTAGGCGAGCAGTACTTC
J gene: TRBJ2-7; D gene: TRBD1; V gene: TRBV7-2; clone size: many; CDR3 protein: CASSSRTGTYEQYF; CDR3 DNA: TGTGCCAGCAGCTCGAGGACAGGAACCTACGAGCAGTACTTC
J gene: TRBJ1-4; D gene: TRBD1; V gene: TRBV29-1; clone size: many; CDR3 protein: CSVEGAQGATNEKLFF; CDR3 DNA: TGCAGCGTTGAAGGTGCACAGGGGGCAACTAATGAAAAACTGTTTTTT
J gene: TRBJ2-5; D gene: -; V gene: TRBV18; clone size: many; CDR3 protein: CASSPTGSETQYF; CDR3 DNA: TGTGCCAGCTCCCCCACAGGCTCGGAGACCCAGTACTTC
J gene: TRBJ2-3; D gene: TRBD2; V gene: TRBV5-6; clone size: -; CDR3 protein: CASSLGGLADTQYF; CDR3 DNA: TGTGCCAGCAGCTTGGGTGGACTAGCAGATACGCAGTATTTT